This T cell receptor beta chain was obtained from a study of shared clonotypes between healthy human individuals. TCRdb's table, derived via immunoSEQ multiplex PCR, lists solely in-frame clones and lacks some. This table has about 610,000 clones, about 97% appearing once. The germline CDR1 and CDR2 sequences are LNHDA and SQIVND (reference sequence). CDR3 length: 14 amino acids. The receptor's source is a woman aged 25-40 years in good health. This chain joins TRBV19 and TRBJ2-5; D remains unclear. The J call may be incorrect, as the DNA end agrees better with TRBJ2-7. What was sequenced was naive CD4+ T cells sorted from blood. Subset indicated: CD45RA+ positively selected. For the CDR3, the DNA is TGTGCCAGTAGTATAGCGGCGGTCTCCTACGAGCAGTACTTC. This encodes CASSIAAVSYEQYF.